This T cell receptor beta chain was captured by sequencing in a study of a mutant IDH1 vaccine in newly diagnosed glioma. Unmatched junction bases numbered 5, after V lost 4 bases and J lost 3 bases. Germline V gives CDR1 SGHNT, CDR2 YYREEE (reference sequence). The CDR3 loop spans 16 amino acids. This clone was recorded a few times. What it binds is unknown. Time point meaning: week 47, end of study. One vaccine dose held 300 ug of mutant IDH1 20-mer peptide and came with topical imiquimod. Sequenced by immunoSEQ multiplex PCR; TCRdb stores in-frame clones only, minus some. The table records some 49,000 clones, 76% of them present only once.

The input for sequencing was PBMCs, taken from a glioma patient whose treatment included an IDH1 peptide vaccine. The clonotype originates from a middle-aged woman with glioma. Some clones in this sample may be carry-over from other donors' samples. The V call is TRBV5-4, the J call TRBJ2-7, with 15 bases fitting TRBD2. The CDR3, as DNA: TGTGCCAGCAGCGGGACTAGCGGGGGGCGGATCTACGAGCAGTACTTC. It translates to CASSGTSGGRIYEQYF.